These 21 T cell receptor beta chains were all obtained from the same sample, sequenced in a study of blood T cell repertoires in COVID-19. Data came from immunoSEQ multiplex PCR; TCRdb stores just in-frame clones and leaves some out. Of about 70,000 clones in the sample, roughly 76% were seen once. The sample comprised peripheral blood. Every receptor here comes from an elderly woman with active or convalescent COVID-19.

This chain links TRBV6-4 with TRBJ1-6, with TRBD1 matching over 8 bases. Germline V gene lookup returns CDR1 MRHNA and CDR2 SNTAGT. This CDR3 contains 14 residues. V dropped 6 bases and J dropped 9; count of bases not matched to a gene: 7. CDR3 amino acids: CASRAGTGLSPLHF. DNA of the CDR3: TGTGCCAGCAGGGCCGGGACAGGCCTTTCACCCCTCCACTTT.

V and J are TRBV10-2 and TRBJ1-2, with D perhaps TRBD1 (5 bases). There are 14 residues in the CDR3. Germline V gene data show CDR1 as WSHSY and CDR2 as SAAADI. V lost 0 bases and J lost 8, with 13 bases in between. The CDR3 coding sequence is TGCGCCAGCAGTGAGTCAAGGGGCAGGGTAGGCTACACCTTC. It is translated as CASSESRGRVGYTF.

The CDR3 region has the DNA TGTGCCAGCTCAGACGGACGTGGGACATCCTATGGCTACACCTTC. This gives the protein CASSDGRGTSYGYTF. The V call is TRBV18, the J call TRBJ1-2, with D maybe TRBD1 (6 bases). Germline loops: CDR1 KGHSH, CDR2 LQKENI. This CDR3 has 15 residues. V was pared by 5 bases and J by 4 bases, with 17 bases between.

This clone was picked up one time. V usage is TRBV24-1 and J usage is TRBJ1-2; 9 positions match TRBD1. The CDR3 runs to 15 residues. In germline, CDR1 is KGHDR, CDR2 SFDVKD. J was trimmed by 5 bases and V by 4 bases; bases with no gene match: 7. CDR3 protein: CATSDPGQGDYGYTF. The CDR3 region has the DNA TGTGCCACCAGTGACCCGGGACAGGGCGATTATGGCTACACCTTC.

This clone was counted between two and nine times. V usage is TRBV5-1 and J usage is TRBJ2-7, with 11 bases aligning to TRBD2. The V gene's germline CDR1 is SGHRS and CDR2 YFSETQ. V shed 0 bases, J shed 0 bases, and the junction held 5 bases outside the gene matches. The CDR3 contains 17 residues. The CDR3 spells CASSLEASGGTSYEQYF. In nucleotides, the CDR3 is TGCGCCAGCAGCTTGGAGGCTAGCGGGGGGACCTCCTACGAGCAGTACTTC.

J is TRBJ1-2 and V is TRBV11-3, with 8 bases identical to TRBD1. The CDR3 consists of 20 residues. J lost 4 bases, V lost 2 bases, and 21 bases had no gene match. CDR1 and CDR2 (germline): SGHNT, YENEEA. CDR3 loop: CASSLPQTGDLVIPPYGYTF. DNA of the CDR3: TGTGCCAGCAGCTTACCACAGACAGGGGACCTTGTTATTCCCCCCTATGGCTACACCTTC.

The rearrangement joins TRBV2 to TRBJ2-5; 9 positions agree with TRBD1. The V segment lost 5 bases and the J segment 3 bases; nucleotides outside the gene matches: 4. This CDR3 region has 14 residues. The germline CDR1 and CDR2 sequences are SNHLY and FYNNEI. CDR3 DNA: TGTGCCAGCAGTCAGTGGACAGGGGAAGAGACCCAGTACTTC. Protein sequence: CASSQWTGEETQYF.

This CDR3 is CASSEGTGTYNEQFF. Written as DNA, the CDR3 is TGTGCCAGCAGTGAAGGGACAGGGACCTACAATGAGCAGTTCTTC. The rearrangement links TRBV6-4 to TRBJ2-1, with TRBD1 identical over 9 bases. The CDR3 has 15 amino acids. The V segment lost 3 bases and the J segment 2 bases; nucleotides outside the gene matches: 2. Germline loops: CDR1 MRHNA, CDR2 SNTAGT.

In DNA, the CDR3 is TGTGCCAGTACCAAGGACAGGGGAAGCGGGACTGAAGCTTTCTTT. It codes for CASTKDRGSGTEAFF. The genes are TRBV19 and TRBJ1-1, with 9 bases matching TRBD1. The CDR3 consists of 15 residues. Germline V gene lookup returns CDR1 LNHDA and CDR2 SQIVND (reference sequence). The junction had 11 bases not matched to a gene; V was cut back by 7 bases and J by 5 bases.

A few counts support this clone. The chain has TRBV7-2 and TRBJ2-2; 7 bases fit TRBD1. V shed 3 bases, J shed 0 bases, and the junction held 4 bases outside the gene matches. There are 16 residues in the CDR3. Germline V gene sequence: CDR1 SGHTA, CDR2 FQGNSA. CDR3: CASSFAGTANTGELFF. In DNA, the CDR3 is TGTGCCAGCAGCTTCGCCGGGACAGCGAACACCGGGGAGCTGTTTTTT. Using reference TRBV7-2 and TRBJ2-2 for the parts outside the CDR3, the full variable domain is GAGVSQSPSNKVTEKGKDVELRCDPISGHTALYWYRQSLGQGLEFLIYFQGNSAPDKSGLPSDRFSAERTGGSVSTLTIQRTQQEDSAVYLCASSFAGTANTGELFFGEGSRLTVL.

This chain connects TRBV6-1 to TRBJ2-3; D may be TRBD1 (6 bases). The CDR3 runs to 15 residues. The V end lost 2 bases, the J end lost 0 bases, and 9 bases lay between the germline ends. CDR1 is MNHNS and CDR2 is SASEGT in the germline V gene. The CDR3 sequence is CASSEQGWSTDTQYF. DNA of the CDR3: TGTGCCAGCAGTGAACAGGGGTGGAGCACAGATACGCAGTATTTT.

The chain combines TRBV4-1 with TRBJ1-1; possible D gene TRBD1, 5 bases. Germline V CDR1 and CDR2: MGHRA, YSYEKL. CDR3 size: 14 residues. V lost 2 bases to trimming and J lost 5 bases, with 12 bases between them. The CDR3 sequence: CASSQTLGGTEAFF. The CDR3 nucleotides read TGCGCCAGCAGCCAAACTCTGGGGGGGACTGAAGCTTTCTTT.

The chain joins TRBV29-1 to TRBJ2-5; 9 bases agree with TRBD1. With 8 bases clipped from V and 5 bases from J, the junction kept 6 bases outside the gene matches. The CDR3 extends over 12 amino acids. In germline, CDR1 is SQVTM, CDR2 ANQGSEA. The CDR3, as DNA: TGCAGCTCACAGGGGGCCTCCGAGACCCAGTACTTC. Translating gives CSSQGASETQYF.

In its sample, this clone was seen a few times. V usage is TRBV3-1 (or the pseudogene TRBV3-2) and J usage is TRBJ1-6; D uncertain. Germline V gene lookup returns CDR1 LGHDT and CDR2 YNNKEL (reference sequence). This CDR3 is 13 amino acids long. V was shortened by 6 bases and J by 8 bases, with 11 bases between the two germline ends. The CDR3 DNA is TGTGCCAGCAGTATAGAGGGCCATTCACCCCTCCACTTT. It encodes CASSIEGHSPLHF.

The chain couples TRBV7-8 to TRBJ1-5, with 8 positions matching TRBD1. With V trimmed by 6 bases and J by 0 bases, 4 bases remained unmatched. The germline gives CDR1 SGHVS, CDR2 FQNEAQ. CDR3 length equals 15 residues. CDR3 amino acids: CASSQDRGSNQPQHF. CDR3 bases: TGTGCCAGCAGTCAAGACAGGGGTAGCAATCAGCCCCAGCATTTT.

The rearrangement joins TRBV4-3 to TRBJ1-3; D might be TRBD1 (6 bases). The CDR3 extends over 16 amino acids. Trimming stripped 1 base from V and 2 bases from J, with 12 bases between. The germline V gene has CDR1 LGHNA and CDR2 YSLEER. In DNA form, the CDR3 reads TGCGCCAGCAGCCAAGTTTCACCAGGGGCTGGAAACACCATATATTTT. It specifies CASSQVSPGAGNTIYF.

V gene TRBV9 combines with J gene TRBJ1-2; 8 bases fit TRBD1. Trimming took 2 bases from V and 14 from J; bases not matched to a gene: 14. The CDR3 has 14 residues. Germline assignment: CDR1 SGDLS and CDR2 YYNGEE. Here the CDR3 DNA reads TGTGCCAGCAGCGTTTCCCCCGGACAGGGTTTAAGTACCTTC. This gives the protein CASSVSPGQGLSTF.

The chain has TRBV5-6 and TRBJ2-2, with unresolved D. Trimming pared 1 base from V and 7 bases from J, leaving 8 bases between. The length of the CDR3 is 13 residues. The germline CDR1 and CDR2 sequences are SGHDT and YYEEEE. The CDR3 protein is CASSLRGGGELFF. CDR3 nucleotide sequence: TGTGCCAGCAGCTTGCGCGGTGGCGGGGAGCTGTTTTTT.

The chain carries TRBV7-9 and TRBJ2-1, with D possibly TRBD2 on 6 matching bases. CDR3 size: 14 residues. Germline CDR1 reads SEHNR; CDR2 reads FQNEAQ (reference sequence). The V end was cut by 5 bases, the J end by 8 bases, with 16 bases between. The DNA for the CDR3 is TGTGCCAGCAGCCCCGGGGGTTATAGTGATGAGCAGTTCTTC. Translated: CASSPGGYSDEQFF. Variable domain in full (rest from reference TRBV7-9 and TRBJ2-1): DTGVSQNPRHKITKRGQNVTFRCDPISEHNRLYWYRQTLGQGPEFLTYFQNEAQLEKSRLLSDRFSAERPKGSFSTLEIQRTEQGDSAMYLCASSPGGYSDEQFFGPGTRLTVL.

This chain uses TRBV7-8 with TRBJ2-2, with 10 bases identical to TRBD2. The V gene's germline CDR1 is SGHVS and CDR2 FQNEAQ. This CDR3 has 18 amino acids. J was trimmed by 2 bases and V by 2 bases; bases with no gene match: 8. CDR3 sequence: CASSLRLAGALNTGELFF. CDR3 nucleotide sequence: TGTGCCAGCAGCTTACGGCTAGCGGGGGCCCTCAACACCGGGGAGCTGTTTTTT. Combining the CDR3 with reference TRBV7-8 and TRBJ2-2 gives the whole variable domain GAGVSQSPRYKVAKRGQDVALRCDPISGHVSLFWYQQALGQGPEFLTYFQNEAQLDKSGLPSDRFFAERPEGSVSTLKIQRTQQEDSAVYLCASSLRLAGALNTGELFFGEGSRLTVL.

V and J are TRBV6-6 and TRBJ1-6; TRBD1 matches at 9 bases. Unmatched junction bases numbered 4, after V lost 6 bases and J lost 10 bases. This CDR3 region has 13 residues. The germline CDR1 and CDR2 sequences are MNHNY and SVGAGI (reference sequence). This CDR3 is CASSRDRESPLHF. The DNA of the CDR3 is TGTGCCAGCAGCCGGGACAGGGAATCACCCCTCCACTTT.